Shown below are 3 T cell receptor beta chains from a single sample sequenced in a study of blood T cell repertoires in COVID-19. The table came from immunoSEQ multiplex PCR; TCRdb's copy has only in-frame clones and leaves some out. The table has approximately 250,000 clones, 88% seen once. Material: PBMCs or T cells enriched from blood (not recorded which). The receptor source for this set is a woman aged 40 to 49 with acute COVID-19.

CDR3 amino acids: CASSPPTGGGLRSNQPQHF. The CDR3 DNA is TGTGCCAGCTCACCCCCCACAGGGGGCGGTTTGAGGAGCAATCAGCCCCAGCATTTT. The chain has TRBV18 and TRBJ1-5; 9 nucleotides align to TRBD1. V lost 3 bases and J lost 1; bases outside the gene matches: 13. Germline CDR1 KGHSH, CDR2 LQKENI. There are 19 residues in the CDR3.

The chain has TRBV19 and TRBJ2-5; 10 nucleotides match TRBD2. This CDR3 is built from 14 residues. Germline V lookup: CDR1 LNHDA, CDR2 SQIVND (reference sequence). The V gene end was trimmed by 4 bases and the J gene end by 2 bases; junction bases not matched to a gene: 1. CDR3 DNA: TGTGCCAGTAGTAATAGCGGGAGGCAAGAGACCCAGTACTTC. Amino acid sequence: CASSNSGRQETQYF.

This clone was detected only once. This rearrangement joins TRBV10-3 to TRBJ1-1, with TRBD1 matching 9 bases. Germline CDR1 and CDR2: ENHRY and SYGVKD. Losses at the gene ends were 6 bases for V and 4 bases for J; bases not matched to a gene: 3. The CDR3 has 13 amino acids. The CDR3 is CAIRTGGSTEAFF. CDR3 nucleotide sequence: TGTGCCATCAGGACAGGGGGGAGCACTGAAGCTTTCTTT.